This T cell receptor beta chain was identified in a study of control samples from healthy donors and cancer patients. Assay: immunoSEQ multiplex PCR; the TCRdb copy retains only in-frame clones and omits some. This table holds roughly 120,000 clones, 88% found once. V shed 4 bases and J 4 bases; nucleotides not matched to a gene: 8. This CDR3 contains 15 residues. CDR1 is SGHDT, CDR2 YYEEEE, per germline. What was sequenced was blood. This chain links TRBV5-6 with TRBJ1-2, with 9 bases aligning to TRBD1. This receptor was obtained from a woman in her 70s in good health. In nucleotides, the CDR3 is TGTGCCAGCAGCCCCGACCCGGGACAGGGCTATGGCTACACCTTC. It is translated as CASSPDPGQGYGYTF.